The 21 T cell receptor beta chains in this list originate from one sample, sequenced in a study of T-cell memory formation after mild COVID-19. TCRdb reprocessed the 5' RACE reads via MiXCR and lists one record per CDR3 protein. The sample records 140,000 or so distinct CDR3 sequences, 13% to 15% being singletons. Sequenced: PBMCs or a T cell subset sorted from them (not recorded which). Receptor source: an adult woman who had mild COVID-19 (a few samples of this study predate the infection). Cell type and time point are not known.

V gene TRBV7-9 combines with J gene TRBJ2-7; TRBD2 matches at 8 bases. The CDR3 is 15 amino acids. Germline V gives CDR1 SEHNR, CDR2 FQNEAQ (reference sequence). V was clipped by 7 bases and J by 6 bases; unmatched bases: 14. DNA of the CDR3: TGTGCCAGCACCACCGCGGGGGGCCCCGTCGGCGAGCAGTACTTC. As protein: CASTTAGGPVGEQYF.

This clonotype was found a few times. The chain combines TRBV2 with TRBJ2-5, with D maybe TRBD1 (6 bases). The CDR3 is 13 residues long. Germline CDR1 SNHLY, CDR2 FYNNEI. The V end lost 6 bases, the J end lost 3 bases, and 11 bases lay between the germline ends. The CDR3 reads CASRKTGEETQYF. The DNA of the CDR3 is TGTGCCAGCAGGAAGACAGGAGAAGAGACCCAGTACTTC.

This clonotype was recorded a few times. The rearrangement joins TRBV6-6 to TRBJ1-2, with unresolved D. The CDR3 has 15 residues. CDR1 MNHNY and CDR2 SVGAGI come from the germline V gene (reference sequence). The V end was cut by 6 bases, the J end by 6 bases, with 20 bases between. The CDR3, as DNA: TGTGCCAGCAGCTACCCAACTGGGGAGGGCGATGGCTACACCTTC. Encoded protein: CASSYPTGEGDGYTF.

This clonotype was detected a few times. This chain joins TRBV24-1 and TRBJ2-2, with D possibly TRBD1 on 5 matching bases. V was trimmed by 1 base and J by 1 base, leaving 12 bases between them. The CDR3 sequence is 17 residues long. Germline V CDR1 and CDR2: KGHDR, SFDVKD. CDR3 bases: TGTGCCACCAGTGATTTCCCCGCAGGGCGGAACACCGGGGAGCTGTTTTTT. This gives the protein CATSDFPAGRNTGELFF.

This clonotype was seen a handful of times. This chain links TRBV20-1 with TRBJ2-2; TRBD2 might be the D (5 bases). Germline V CDR1 and CDR2: DFQATT, SNEGSKA (reference sequence). Trimming took off 0 bases at V and 2 bases at J, with 13 bases between the two ends. The CDR3 is made up of 16 amino acids. CDR3 sequence reads: CSARDLPGSNTGELFF. CDR3 nucleotide sequence: TGCAGTGCTAGAGACCTCCCGGGATCCAACACCGGGGAGCTGTTTTTT.

The chain has TRBV27 and TRBJ2-7; TRBD2 matches 9 bases. With V trimmed by 7 bases and J by 2 bases, 3 bases remained unmatched. The germline gives CDR1 MNHEY, CDR2 SMNVEV (reference sequence). The CDR3 is made up of 13 amino acids. CDR3 nucleotides: TGTGCCAGCACGGCGGGAGGGGCCTACGAGCAGTACTTC. This translates into CASTAGGAYEQYF.

This clonotype was observed a handful of times. The chain links TRBV6-5 to TRBJ2-7, with 7 bases lining up with TRBD1. This CDR3 has 14 amino acids. The junction had 2 bases not matched to a gene; V was cut back by 0 bases and J by 3 bases. Germline assignment: CDR1 MNHEY and CDR2 SVGAGI. The CDR3 DNA reads as TGTGCCAGCAGTTACTCAAACAGGGGCTACGAGCAGTACTTC. Its translation: CASSYSNRGYEQYF.

There are a few counts of this clonotype. The chain combines TRBV4-3 with TRBJ2-1; weak D call: TRBD2 (6 bases). V lost 3 bases to trimming and J lost 5 bases, with 11 bases between them. Germline lookup yields CDR1 LGHNA and CDR2 YSLEER. There are 14 residues in the CDR3. The CDR3 nucleotides are TGCGCCAGCAGCCAGGTGACGGGGGACAATGAGCAGTTCTTC. Its protein product is CASSQVTGDNEQFF.

This clonotype was detected only a few times. The rearrangement uses TRBV24-1 and TRBJ2-1; D may match TRBD1 or TRBD2 (6 bases each). This CDR3 is built from 14 residues. The germline V and J ends were trimmed by 7 bases and 5 bases, with 14 bases remaining between them. Germline assignment: CDR1 KGHDR and CDR2 SFDVKD. Written as DNA, the CDR3 is TGTGCCACCAGACGGGGGCGGGGAAACAATGAGCAGTTCTTC. Its translation is CATRRGRGNNEQFF.

The genes are TRBV7-9 and TRBJ1-5; D gene ambiguous. The CDR3 has 13 residues. Germline V lookup: CDR1 SEHNR, CDR2 FQNEAQ (reference sequence). Trimming pared 3 bases from V and 4 bases from J, leaving 7 bases between. CDR3 bases: TGTGCCAGCAGCTTCTGGGAAAATCAGCCCCAGCATTTT. Its protein product is CASSFWENQPQHF.

This chain connects TRBV20-1 to TRBJ2-3; 7 bases map to TRBD2. The CDR3 totals 16 residues. CDR1 is DFQATT, CDR2 SNEGSKA, per germline (reference sequence). With V trimmed by 3 bases and J by 4 bases, 13 bases remained unmatched. In DNA form, the CDR3 reads TGCAGTGCTAGTCCGGCTAGCGGAGTTGAAGCAGATACGCAGTATTTT. Protein sequence: CSASPASGVEADTQYF.

The chain employs TRBV7-9 and TRBJ1-1, with TRBD1 as a possible D gene (5 bases). There are 15 residues in the CDR3. With 5 bases removed from V and 1 base from J, the gap between germline ends came to 14 bases. Germline lookup yields CDR1 SEHNR and CDR2 FQNEAQ (reference sequence). The CDR3 loop is CASSLGGEENTEAFF. The CDR3 DNA follows: TGTGCCAGCAGCCTCGGAGGGGAGGAGAACACTGAAGCTTTCTTT. Looking up the rest from reference TRBV7-9 and TRBJ1-1 gives the full variable domain: DTGVSQNPRHKITKRGQNVTFRCDPISEHNRLYWYRQTLGQGPEFLTYFQNEAQLEKSRLLSDRFSAERPKGSFSTLEIQRTEQGDSAMYLCASSLGGEENTEAFFGQGTRLTVV.

In its sample, this clonotype was seen a few times. J is TRBJ2-7 and V is TRBV9; 10 bases match TRBD2. CDR1 and CDR2 from the germline V gene are SGDLS and YYNGEE. The trim removed 5 bases at V and 5 bases at J, leaving 7 bases unmatched. CDR3 length equals 14 residues. For the CDR3, the DNA is TGTGCCAGCAGTCCTAGCGGGAGTCGTGACGAGCAGTACTTC. Translating gives CASSPSGSRDEQYF.

This clonotype was seen a handful of times. The CDR3 DNA reads TGTGCCAGCAGTGAATTAGCGGGAGGGCCAGATACGCAGTATTTT. Its protein is CASSELAGGPDTQYF. V gene TRBV6-1 combines with J gene TRBJ2-3, with TRBD2 matching 11 bases. V gave up 2 bases and J gave up 4 bases; unmatched junction bases: 2. CDR1 and CDR2 from the germline V gene are MNHNS and SASEGT. The CDR3 runs 15 residues.

The sample holds a few counts of this clonotype. J is TRBJ2-4 and V is TRBV15; possible D gene TRBD1, 7 bases. Germline CDR1 and CDR2: LNHNV and YYDKDF (reference sequence). V lost 2 bases, J lost 6 bases, and 20 bases lay in between. The CDR3 has 17 amino acids. CDR3 DNA: TGTGCCACCAGCAGAATAGGAGGGGGCCCAGTGGGAAACATTCAGTACTTC. Translating it yields CATSRIGGGPVGNIQYF.

The chain links TRBV7-2 to TRBJ2-5; 7 bases line up with TRBD2. Germline CDR1 is SGHTA and CDR2 is FQGNSA. This CDR3 spans 15 amino acids. The J segment lost 4 bases and the V segment lost 1 base, leaving 6 bases of the junction unmatched. This CDR3 reads CASSLVPGGRETQYF. The DNA for the CDR3 is TGTGCCAGCAGCTTAGTTCCGGGGGGTAGAGAGACCCAGTACTTC.

This sequence joins TRBV12-3 or TRBV12-4 and TRBJ2-1; 8 nucleotides align to TRBD2. V was clipped by 1 base and J by 2 bases; unmatched bases: 7. The CDR3 loop spans 17 amino acids. CDR3 nucleotide sequence: TGTGCCAGCAGTTTAGTGGGTAGCGGGGCTACCTACAATGAGCAGTTCTTC. Amino acid sequence: CASSLVGSGATYNEQFF.

This clonotype was recorded a few times. V and J are TRBV6-5 and TRBJ1-2; tentatively, D is TRBD1 (5 bases). Germline-derived CDR1 and CDR2 are MNHEY and SVGAGI. The V and J ends lost 5 bases and 8 bases respectively, with 12 bases between them. CDR3 length: 12 residues. CDR3 sequence reads: CASSTGTDGYTF. CDR3 coding DNA: TGTGCCAGCAGTACCGGGACGGACGGCTACACCTTC.

Regarding this clonotype: The junction differs from germline at one of its ends, possibly a read error. The chain links TRBV3-1 to TRBJ1-2; no reliable D call. Germline V gene sequence: CDR1 LGHDT, CDR2 YNNKEL (reference sequence). The CDR3 runs 15 residues. Here the CDR3 DNA reads TGTGCCAGCGGCCATGGCTCCAGCGGAGACTATGGCTACACCTTC. Protein product: CASGHGSSGDYGYTF.

This clonotype showed up just a few times. The chain has TRBV4-1 and TRBJ2-1; TRBD2 is a possible D gene (7 bases). Germline loops: CDR1 MGHRA, CDR2 YSYEKL. Trimming removed 4 bases at V and 10 bases at J, with 14 bases between. This CDR3 has 13 amino acids. The CDR3 loop is CASSPGGRGEQFF. The CDR3 DNA follows: TGCGCCAGCAGCCCGGGGGGCAGAGGGGAGCAGTTCTTC.

This clonotype was counted between two and nine times. The chain has TRBV29-1 and TRBJ1-1; a possible D gene is TRBD1 (5 bases). The V gene lost 4 bases and the J gene lost 2 bases, with 11 bases spanning the gap. CDR3 length: 13 residues. Germline V gene lookup returns CDR1 SQVTM and CDR2 ANQGSEA. The CDR3 coding sequence is TGCAGCGTTGCGTCGGGGGACAACACTGAAGCTTTCTTT. This translates into CSVASGDNTEAFF.